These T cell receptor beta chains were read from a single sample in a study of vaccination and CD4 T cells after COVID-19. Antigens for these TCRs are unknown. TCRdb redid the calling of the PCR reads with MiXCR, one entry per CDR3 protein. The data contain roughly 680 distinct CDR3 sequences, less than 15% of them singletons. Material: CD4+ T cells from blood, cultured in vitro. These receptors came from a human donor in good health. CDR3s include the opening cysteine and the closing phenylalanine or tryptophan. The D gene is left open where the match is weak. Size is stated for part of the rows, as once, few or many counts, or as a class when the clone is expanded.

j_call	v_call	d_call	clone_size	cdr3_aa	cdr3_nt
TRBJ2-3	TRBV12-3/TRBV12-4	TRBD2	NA	CASSLGVRGGEDTQYF	TGTGCCAGCAGTTTAGGAGTCCGGGGGGGAGAAGATACGCAGTATTTT
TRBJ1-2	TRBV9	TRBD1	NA	CASSARQGLGGYTF	TGTGCCAGCAGCGCTAGACAGGGACTCGGGGGCTACACCTTC
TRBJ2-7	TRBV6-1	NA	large	CASRAGPSYEQYF	TGTGCCAGCAGGGCAGGTCCCTCCTACGAGCAGTACTTC
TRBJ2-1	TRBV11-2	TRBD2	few	CASSPGYGGGTYNEQFF	TGTGCCAGCAGCCCTGGTTATGGGGGGGGGACCTACAATGAGCAGTTCTTC
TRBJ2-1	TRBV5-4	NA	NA	CASSSDNNEQFF	TGTGCCAGCAGCTCGGATAACAATGAGCAGTTCTTC
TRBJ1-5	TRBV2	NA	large	CASSIRTREPQHF	TGTGCCAGCAGTATCAGGACTCGAGAGCCCCAGCATTTT
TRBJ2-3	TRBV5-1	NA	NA	CASSLRGDTQYF	TGCGCCAGCAGCTTGAGAGGGGATACGCAGTATTTT
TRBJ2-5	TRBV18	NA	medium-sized	CASSPPRSETQYF	TGTGCCAGCTCACCACCCAGGTCTGAGACCCAGTACTTC
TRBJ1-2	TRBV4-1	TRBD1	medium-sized	CASSQETGGNYGYTF	TGCGCCAGCAGCCAAGAAACAGGGGGGAACTATGGCTACACCTTC
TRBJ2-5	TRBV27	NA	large	CASSANQETQYF	TGTGCCAGCAGTGCGAACCAAGAGACCCAGTACTTC
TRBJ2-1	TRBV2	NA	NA	CASDQGGGEQFF	TGTGCCAGCGACCAAGGGGGGGGTGAGCAGTTCTTC
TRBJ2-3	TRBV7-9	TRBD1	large	CASSATWTGSTDTQYF	TGTGCCAGCAGCGCGACCTGGACAGGCAGCACAGATACGCAGTATTTT
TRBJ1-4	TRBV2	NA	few	CASSRGEGEKLFF	TGTGCCAGCAGTCGGGGAGAAGGGGAAAAACTGTTTTTT
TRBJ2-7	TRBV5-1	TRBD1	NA	CASSLPGGYEQYF	TGCGCCAGCAGCTTGCCAGGGGGCTACGAGCAGTACTTC
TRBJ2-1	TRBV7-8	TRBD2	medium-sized	CASSPHAGGTKSYNEQFF	TGTGCCAGCAGCCCCCACGCGGGAGGGACCAAGTCCTACAATGAGCAGTTCTTC
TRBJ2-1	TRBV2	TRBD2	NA	CASSPRTSGGYNEQFF	TGTGCCAGCAGTCCTCGGACTAGCGGGGGATACAATGAGCAGTTCTTC
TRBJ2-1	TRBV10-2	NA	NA	CASSVQRAYNEQFF	TGCGCCAGCAGTGTCCAGCGGGCCTACAATGAGCAGTTCTTC
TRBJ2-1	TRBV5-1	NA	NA	CASSLRGDTYNEQFF	TGCGCCAGCAGCTTGCGGGGAGACACCTACAATGAGCAGTTCTTC
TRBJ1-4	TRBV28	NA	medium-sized	CASSLLGSSRMQFF	TGTGCCAGCAGTCTCCTAGGAAGCTCCAGGATGCAGTTTTTT
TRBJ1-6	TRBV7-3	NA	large	CASSSSRTNSPLHF	TGTGCCAGCAGCTCCTCCCGGACAAATTCACCCCTCCACTTT
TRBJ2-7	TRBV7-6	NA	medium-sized	CASGGPYEQYF	TGTGCCAGCGGGGGCCCCTACGAGCAGTACTTC
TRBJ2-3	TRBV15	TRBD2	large	CATSRLAGGSTDTQYF	TGTGCCACCAGCAGATTAGCGGGGGGGAGCACAGATACGCAGTATTTT
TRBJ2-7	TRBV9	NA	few	CASSVGAVSYEQYF	TGTGCCAGCAGCGTAGGGGCAGTCTCCTACGAGCAGTACTTC
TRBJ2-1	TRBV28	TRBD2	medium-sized	CASTGSGPSSYNEQFF	TGTGCCAGCACCGGTAGCGGGCCTAGCTCCTACAATGAGCAGTTCTTC
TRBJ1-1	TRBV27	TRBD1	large	CASSLQGRYTEAFF	TGTGCCAGCAGTCTACAGGGGAGGTACACTGAAGCTTTCTTT
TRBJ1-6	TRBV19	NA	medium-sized	CASSGRTNSPLHF	TGTGCCAGTAGCGGCAGGACCAATTCACCCCTCCACTTT
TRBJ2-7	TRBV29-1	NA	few	CSVYWGVSYEQYF	TGCAGCGTTTACTGGGGTGTTTCCTACGAGCAGTACTTC
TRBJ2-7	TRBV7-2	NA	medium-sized	CASSFYQGLYF	TGTGCCAGCAGCTTTTATCAGGGGTTGTACTTC
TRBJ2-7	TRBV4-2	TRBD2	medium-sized	CASSQVVTSGGAYEQYF	TGTGCCAGCAGCCAAGTTGTGACTAGCGGGGGGGCCTACGAGCAGTACTTC
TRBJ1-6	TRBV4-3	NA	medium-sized	CASSQEVESPLHF	TGCGCCAGCAGCCAAGAGGTGGAATCACCCCTCCACTTT